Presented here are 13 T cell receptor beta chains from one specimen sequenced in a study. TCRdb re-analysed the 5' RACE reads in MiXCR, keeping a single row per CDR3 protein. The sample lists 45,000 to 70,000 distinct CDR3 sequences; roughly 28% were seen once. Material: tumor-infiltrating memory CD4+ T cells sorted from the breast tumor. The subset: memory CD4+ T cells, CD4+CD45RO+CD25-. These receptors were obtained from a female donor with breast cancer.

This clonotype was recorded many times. The chain's CDR3 is CASSEQGSGQPQHF. The CDR3 DNA is TGTGCCAGCAGTGAACAGGGCTCCGGTCAGCCCCAGCATTTT. V and J are TRBV6-1 and TRBJ1-5; a weak D match, TRBD1 (5 bases). In germline, CDR1 is MNHNS, CDR2 SASEGT. This CDR3 has 14 amino acids. The ends were cut back, 2 bases at V and 6 bases at J, with 11 bases in the middle.

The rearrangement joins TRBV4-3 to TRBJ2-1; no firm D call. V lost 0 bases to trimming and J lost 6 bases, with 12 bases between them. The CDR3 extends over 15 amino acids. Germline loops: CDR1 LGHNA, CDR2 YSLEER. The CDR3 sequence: CASSQEPLAGNEQFF. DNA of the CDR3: TGCGCCAGCAGCCAAGAACCACTCGCCGGCAATGAGCAGTTCTTC.

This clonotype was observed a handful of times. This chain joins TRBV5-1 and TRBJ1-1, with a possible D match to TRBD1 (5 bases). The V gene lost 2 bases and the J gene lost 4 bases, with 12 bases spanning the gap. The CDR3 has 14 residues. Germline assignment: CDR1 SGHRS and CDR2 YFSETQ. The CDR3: CASSFEGTGTEAFF. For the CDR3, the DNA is TGCGCCAGCAGCTTCGAGGGGACGGGCACTGAAGCTTTCTTT.

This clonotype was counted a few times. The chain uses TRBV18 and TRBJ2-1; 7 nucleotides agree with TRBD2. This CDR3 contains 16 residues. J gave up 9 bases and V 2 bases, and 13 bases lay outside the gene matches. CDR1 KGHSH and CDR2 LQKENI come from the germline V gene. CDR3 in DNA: TGTGCCAGCTCACCAAGGAGACAAAGGGGCGGGAGTGAGCAGTTCTTC. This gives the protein CASSPRRQRGGSEQFF.

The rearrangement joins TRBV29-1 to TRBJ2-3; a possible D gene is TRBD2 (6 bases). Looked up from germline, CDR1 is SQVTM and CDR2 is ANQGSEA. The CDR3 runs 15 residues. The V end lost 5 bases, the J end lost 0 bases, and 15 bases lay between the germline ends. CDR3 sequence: CSVSYIAASTDTQYF. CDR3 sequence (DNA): TGCAGCGTTTCGTATATAGCGGCTAGCACAGATACGCAGTATTTT.

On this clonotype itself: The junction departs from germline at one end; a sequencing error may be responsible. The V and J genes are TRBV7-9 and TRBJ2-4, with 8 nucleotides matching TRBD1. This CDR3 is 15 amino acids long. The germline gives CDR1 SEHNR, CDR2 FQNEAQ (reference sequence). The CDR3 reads CASSQGAVAKNTQYF. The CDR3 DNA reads TGTGCCAGCAGCCAGGGGGCGGTAGCCAAAAACACTCAGTACTTC.

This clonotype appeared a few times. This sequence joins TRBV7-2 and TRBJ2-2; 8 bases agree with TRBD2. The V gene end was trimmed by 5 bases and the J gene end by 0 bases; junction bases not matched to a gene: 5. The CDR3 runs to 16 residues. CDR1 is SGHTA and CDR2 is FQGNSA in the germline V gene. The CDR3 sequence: CASSPGGRTNTGELFF. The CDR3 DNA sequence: TGTGCCAGCAGCCCGGGAGGGCGGACGAACACCGGGGAGCTGTTTTTT. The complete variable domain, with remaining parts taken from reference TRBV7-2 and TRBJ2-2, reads GAGVSQSPSNKVTEKGKDVELRCDPISGHTALYWYRQSLGQGLEFLIYFQGNSAPDKSGLPSDRFSAERTGGSVSTLTIQRTQQEDSAVYLCASSPGGRTNTGELFFGEGSRLTVL.

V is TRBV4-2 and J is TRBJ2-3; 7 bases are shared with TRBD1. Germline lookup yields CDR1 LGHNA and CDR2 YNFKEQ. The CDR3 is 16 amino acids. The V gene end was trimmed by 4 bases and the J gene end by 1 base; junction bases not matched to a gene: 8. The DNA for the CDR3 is TGTGCCAGCAGCCTATCCGAAGGGGGCGGCACAGATACGCAGTATTTT. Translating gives CASSLSEGGGTDTQYF.

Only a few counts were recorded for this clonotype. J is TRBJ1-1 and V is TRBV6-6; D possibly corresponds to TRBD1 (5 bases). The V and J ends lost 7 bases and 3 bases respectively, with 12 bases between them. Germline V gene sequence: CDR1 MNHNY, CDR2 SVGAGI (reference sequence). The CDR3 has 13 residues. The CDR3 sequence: CASTGRAYTEAFF. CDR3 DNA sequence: TGTGCCAGCACTGGCAGGGCGTACACTGAAGCTTTCTTT.

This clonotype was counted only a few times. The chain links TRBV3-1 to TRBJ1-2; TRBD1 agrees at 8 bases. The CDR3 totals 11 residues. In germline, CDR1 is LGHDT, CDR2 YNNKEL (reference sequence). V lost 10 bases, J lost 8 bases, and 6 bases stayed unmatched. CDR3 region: CATGQGGGYTF. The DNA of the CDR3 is TGTGCCACCGGACAGGGCGGCGGCTACACCTTC.

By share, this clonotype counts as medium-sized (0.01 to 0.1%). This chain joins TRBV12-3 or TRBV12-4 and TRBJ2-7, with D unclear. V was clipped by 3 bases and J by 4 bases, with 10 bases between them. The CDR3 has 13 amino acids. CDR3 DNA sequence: TGTGCCAGCAGTTTGAACGTCGGATACGAGCAGTACTTC. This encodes CASSLNVGYEQYF.

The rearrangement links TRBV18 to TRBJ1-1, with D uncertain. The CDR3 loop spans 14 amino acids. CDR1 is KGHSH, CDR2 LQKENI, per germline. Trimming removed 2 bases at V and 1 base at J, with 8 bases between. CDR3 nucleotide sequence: TGTGCCAGCTCACCAATAACAGCGAACACTGAAGCTTTCTTT. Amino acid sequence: CASSPITANTEAFF.

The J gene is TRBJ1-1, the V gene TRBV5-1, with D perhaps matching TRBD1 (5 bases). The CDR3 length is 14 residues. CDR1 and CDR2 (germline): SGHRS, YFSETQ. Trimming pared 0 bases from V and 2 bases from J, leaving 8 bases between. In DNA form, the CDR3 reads TGCGCCAGCAGCTTGGCAGGGTTCAACACTGAAGCTTTCTTT. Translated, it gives CASSLAGFNTEAFF.